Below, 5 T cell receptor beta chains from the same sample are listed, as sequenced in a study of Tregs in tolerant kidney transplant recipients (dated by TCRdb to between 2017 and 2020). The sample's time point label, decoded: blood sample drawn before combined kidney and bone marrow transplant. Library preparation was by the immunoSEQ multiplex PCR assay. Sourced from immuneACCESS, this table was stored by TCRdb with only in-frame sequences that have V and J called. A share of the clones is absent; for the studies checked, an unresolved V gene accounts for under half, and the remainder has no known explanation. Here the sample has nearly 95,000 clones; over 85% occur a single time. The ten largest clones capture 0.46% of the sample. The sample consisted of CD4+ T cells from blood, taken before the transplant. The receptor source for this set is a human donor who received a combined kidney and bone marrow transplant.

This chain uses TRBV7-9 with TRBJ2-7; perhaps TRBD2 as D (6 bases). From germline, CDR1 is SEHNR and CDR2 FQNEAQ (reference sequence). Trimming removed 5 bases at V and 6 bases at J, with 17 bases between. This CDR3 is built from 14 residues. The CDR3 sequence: CASSLQQEGLEQYF. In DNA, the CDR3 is TGTGCCAGCAGCCTACAACAGGAGGGCCTCGAGCAGTACTTC. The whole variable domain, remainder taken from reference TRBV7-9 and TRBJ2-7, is DTGVSQNPRHKITKRGQNVTFRCDPISEHNRLYWYRQTLGQGPEFLTYFQNEAQLEKSRLLSDRFSAERPKGSFSTLEIQRTEQGDSAMYLCASSLQQEGLEQYFGPGTRLTVT.

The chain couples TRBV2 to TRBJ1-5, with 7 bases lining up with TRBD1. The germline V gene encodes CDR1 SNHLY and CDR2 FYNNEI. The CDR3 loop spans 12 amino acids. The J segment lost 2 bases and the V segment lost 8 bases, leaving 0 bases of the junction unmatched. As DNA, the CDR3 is TGTGCCAGCGGACAGGGCAATCAGCCCCAGCATTTT. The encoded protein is CASGQGNQPQHF. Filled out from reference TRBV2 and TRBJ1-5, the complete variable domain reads EPEVTQTPSHQVTQMGQEVILRCVPISNHLYFYWYRQILGQKVEFLVSFYNNEISEKSEIFDDQFSVERPDGSNFTLKIRSTKLEDSAMYFCASGQGNQPQHFGDGTRLSIL.

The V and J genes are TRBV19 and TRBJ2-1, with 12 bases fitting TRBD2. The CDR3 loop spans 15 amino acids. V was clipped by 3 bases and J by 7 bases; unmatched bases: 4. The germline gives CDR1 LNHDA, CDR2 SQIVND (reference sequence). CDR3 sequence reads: CASSMRTSGDNEQFF. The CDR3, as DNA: TGTGCCAGTAGTATGCGGACTAGCGGGGATAATGAGCAGTTCTTC. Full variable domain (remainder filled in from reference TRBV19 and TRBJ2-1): DGGITQSPKYLFRKEGQNVTLSCEQNLNHDAMYWYRQDPGQGLRLIYYSQIVNDFQKGDIAEGYSVSREKKESFPLTVTSAQKNPTAFYLCASSMRTSGDNEQFFGPGTRLTVL.

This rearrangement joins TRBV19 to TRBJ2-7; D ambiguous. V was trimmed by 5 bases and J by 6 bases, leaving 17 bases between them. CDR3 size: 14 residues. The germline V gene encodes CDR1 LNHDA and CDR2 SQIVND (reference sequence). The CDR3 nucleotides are TGTGCCAGTAGTCCACGGGTCGAGGCTCTCGAGCAGTACTTC. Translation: CASSPRVEALEQYF.

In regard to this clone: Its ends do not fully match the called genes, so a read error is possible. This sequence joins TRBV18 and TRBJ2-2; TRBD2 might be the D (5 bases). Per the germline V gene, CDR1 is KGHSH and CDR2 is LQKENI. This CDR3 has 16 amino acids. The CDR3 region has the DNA TGTGCCAGCTCACCACTTTTTGCGAACGTCGCCGGGAAGCTGTTTTTT. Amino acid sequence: CASSPLFANVAGKLFF. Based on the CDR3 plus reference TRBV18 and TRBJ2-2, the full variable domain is NAGVMQNPRHLVRRRGQEARLRCSPMKGHSHVYWYRQLPEEGLKFMVYLQKENIIDESGMPKERFSAEFPKEGPSILRIQQVVRGDSAAYFCASSPLFANVAGKLFFGEGSRLTVL.